These 31 T cell receptor beta chains were all obtained from the same sample, sequenced in a study of T cell changes during pregnancy in multiple sclerosis. Produced via immunoSEQ multiplex PCR; TCRdb's table is partial and in-frame only. Among over 40,000 clones, about 88% were seen once, and the ten largest hold around 1%. This material consisted of CD4+ T cells from peripheral blood mononuclear cells, taken in the second trimester of pregnancy. The receptors derive from a female donor with multiple sclerosis, enrolled in a pregnancy study.

This chain joins TRBV23-1 and TRBJ2-1; 8 nucleotides align to TRBD2. TRBV23-1 is an ORF, with its function uncertain. The CDR3 covers 15 residues. V was pared by 1 base and J by 7 bases, with 6 bases of the junction left unmatched. CDR3 DNA: TGCGCCAGCAGTCAATGCGGGACTAGGGCAAATGAGCAGTTCTTC. Its protein product is CASSQCGTRANEQFF.

V usage is TRBV6-1 and J usage is TRBJ1-1; D possibly corresponds to TRBD1 (5 bases). The CDR3 covers 15 residues. V was pared by 3 bases and J by 4 bases, with 15 bases between. Germline V gives CDR1 MNHNS, CDR2 SASEGT. The CDR3 nucleotides are TGTGCCAGCAGTGAGCGGGGGGGGGTGGGCACTGAAGCTTTCTTT. Translation gives CASSERGGVGTEAFF.

The chain is built from TRBV7-3 and TRBJ2-3; D possibly corresponds to TRBD1 (5 bases). The ends were cut back, 5 bases at V and 4 bases at J, with 13 bases in the middle. Germline assignment: CDR1 SGHTA and CDR2 FQGTGA. The CDR3 has 14 residues. DNA for the CDR3: TGTGCCAGCAGCCAAGGGTGGGGCGCAGATACGCAGTATTTT. It translates to CASSQGWGADTQYF. Looking up the rest from reference TRBV7-3 and TRBJ2-3 gives the full variable domain: GAGVSQTPSNKVTEKGKYVELRCDPISGHTALYWYRQSLGQGPEFLIYFQGTGAADDSGLPNDRFFAVRPEGSVSTLKIQRTERGDSAVYLCASSQGWGADTQYFGPGTRLTVL.

The CDR3 here is CASSSQGALTDTQYF. CDR3 nucleotide sequence: TGTGCCAGCAGCTCGCAGGGGGCCCTCACAGATACGCAGTATTTT. V usage is TRBV7-2 and J usage is TRBJ2-3; 8 bases map to TRBD1. The ends lost 4 bases at V and 2 bases at J; junction bases unmatched: 5. Germline assignment: CDR1 SGHTA and CDR2 FQGNSA. CDR3 size: 15 residues.

This clone came up once. The rearrangement uses TRBV5-5 and TRBJ2-2; 12 bases fit TRBD2. Germline V gives CDR1 SGHKS, CDR2 YYEKEE (reference sequence). This CDR3 has 15 residues. The J segment lost 7 bases and the V segment lost 3 bases, leaving 4 bases of the junction unmatched. The CDR3 coding sequence is TGTGCCAGCAGCTCGACTAGCGGGAGTCACGGGGAGCTGTTTTTT. The encoded protein is CASSSTSGSHGELFF.

This rearrangement joins TRBV5-5 to TRBJ2-7; D is uncertain. CDR1 is SGHKS, CDR2 YYEKEE, per germline (reference sequence). V was pared by 5 bases and J by 3 bases, with 12 bases between. This CDR3 is built from 13 residues. For the CDR3, the DNA is TGTGCCAGCAGTTTCGGAACAGACTACGAGCAGTACTTC. Translation: CASSFGTDYEQYF. The whole variable domain, filled in from reference TRBV5-5 and TRBJ2-7, reads DAGVTQSPTHLIKTRGQQVTLRCSPISGHKSVSWYQQVLGQGPQFIFQYYEKEERGRGNFPDRFSARQFPNYSSELNVNALLLGDSALYLCASSFGTDYEQYFGPGTRLTVT.

The chain has TRBV2 and TRBJ2-7, with 14 nucleotides matching TRBD2. Trimming removed 3 bases from V and 5 bases from J; junction bases left unmatched: 3. The CDR3 has 15 residues. The germline V gene encodes CDR1 SNHLY and CDR2 FYNNEI. The CDR3 bases are TGTGCCAGCAGTGAGAAGGGACTAGCGGGAGACGAGCAGTACTTC. It codes for CASSEKGLAGDEQYF.

This chain joins TRBV7-8 and TRBJ2-7, with a possible D match to TRBD2 (6 bases). V dropped 8 bases and J dropped 0 bases, with 14 bases sitting between them. The CDR3 consists of 14 residues. Germline CDR1 is SGHVS and CDR2 is FQNEAQ. Here the CDR3 reads CASAGPTFSYEQYF. The CDR3 DNA follows: TGTGCCAGCGCGGGACCGACTTTCTCCTACGAGCAGTACTTC.

The rearrangement links TRBV5-1 to TRBJ2-7, with TRBD2 matching 12 bases. Germline V gene lookup returns CDR1 SGHRS and CDR2 YFSETQ. The CDR3 loop spans 15 amino acids. V shed 7 bases, J shed 6 bases, and the junction held 11 bases outside the gene matches. As DNA, the CDR3 is TGCGCCAGCCGCAGATCGACTAGCGGGAGCAGCGAGCAGTACTTC. Residues: CASRRSTSGSSEQYF.

The V gene is TRBV19, the J gene TRBJ2-6; tentative D call: TRBD1 (6 bases). CDR1 and CDR2 from the germline V gene are LNHDA and SQIVND (reference sequence). V was pared by 1 base and J by 4 bases, with 17 bases between. The CDR3 totals 18 residues. CDR3 amino acids: CASSIVTGRTTGANVLTF. The CDR3 bases are TGTGCCAGTAGTATAGTAACAGGGCGAACCACGGGGGCCAACGTCCTGACTTTC.

This chain joins TRBV7-9 and TRBJ2-3, with 7 bases that match TRBD2. CDR1 and CDR2 from the germline V gene are SEHNR and FQNEAQ (reference sequence). The CDR3 loop spans 15 amino acids. V lost 4 bases, J lost 1 base, and 5 bases stayed unmatched. The CDR3 sequence is CASSSGSGGTDTQYF. CDR3 nucleotides: TGTGCCAGCAGCTCCGGGAGCGGGGGCACAGATACGCAGTATTTT.

This clone was seen a few times. The chain has TRBV7-9 and TRBJ1-1, with D perhaps TRBD1 (6 bases). The germline V and J ends were trimmed by 5 bases and 4 bases, with 14 bases remaining between them. Germline lookup yields CDR1 SEHNR and CDR2 FQNEAQ (reference sequence). The CDR3 loop spans 14 amino acids. CDR3 bases: TGTGCCAGCAGCCCCGAACAGGGATTCACTGAAGCTTTCTTT. Residues: CASSPEQGFTEAFF. Combining the CDR3 with reference TRBV7-9 and TRBJ1-1 gives the whole variable domain DTGVSQNPRHKITKRGQNVTFRCDPISEHNRLYWYRQTLGQGPEFLTYFQNEAQLEKSRLLSDRFSAERPKGSFSTLEIQRTEQGDSAMYLCASSPEQGFTEAFFGQGTRLTVV.

This chain connects TRBV5-4 to TRBJ2-1, with D possibly matching TRBD2 (6 bases). Germline assignment: CDR1 SGHNT and CDR2 YYREEE (reference sequence). Trimming cost V 4 bases and J 5 bases, with 16 bases left between them. CDR3 length: 15 amino acids. CDR3 sequence: CASSPGVASNNEQFF. DNA for the CDR3: TGTGCCAGCAGCCCGGGGGTAGCATCGAACAATGAGCAGTTCTTC.

The chain carries TRBV11-1 and TRBJ1-2; D is unclear. The CDR3 runs to 13 residues. The germline gives CDR1 SGHAT, CDR2 FQDESV (reference sequence). Deletions cut 6 bases from V and 3 bases from J, with 11 bases between. As DNA, the CDR3 is TGTGCCAGCAGTTTCGCCCGGGACTATGGCTACACCTTC. It is translated as CASSFARDYGYTF.

This rearrangement joins TRBV5-6 to TRBJ1-5, with D tentatively TRBD1 (5 bases). Trimming took 0 bases from V and 1 from J, leaving 5 bases between them. The germline gives CDR1 SGHDT, CDR2 YYEEEE. The CDR3 extends over 14 amino acids. This chain's CDR3 is CASSLEGSNQPQHF. The DNA for the CDR3 is TGTGCCAGCAGCTTGGAGGGGAGCAATCAGCCCCAGCATTTT.

A single count supports this clone. The genes are TRBV19 and TRBJ1-1, with D tentatively TRBD1 (5 bases). With 3 bases removed from V and 6 bases from J, the gap between germline ends came to 14 bases. This CDR3 comprises 14 residues. Germline CDR1 LNHDA, CDR2 SQIVND (reference sequence). CDR3 in DNA: TGTGCCAGTAGTATTAATCAGGGTTCAGCTGAAGCTTTCTTT. Its protein product is CASSINQGSAEAFF.

This rearrangement joins TRBV6-5 to TRBJ1-5; D might be TRBD1 (5 bases). V was trimmed by 10 bases and J by 2 bases, leaving 15 bases between them. CDR3 length: 14 residues. Germline CDR1 reads MNHEY; CDR2 reads SVGAGI. The CDR3 sequence: CATGGAHGNQPQHF. CDR3 nucleotide sequence: TGTGCCACCGGAGGGGCGCATGGCAATCAGCCCCAGCATTTT.

The V gene is TRBV9, the J gene TRBJ2-7, with D possibly being TRBD2 (7 bases). The V end lost 0 bases, the J end lost 1 base, and 14 bases lay between the germline ends. The germline CDR1 and CDR2 sequences are SGDLS and YYNGEE. The CDR3 contains 16 residues. The CDR3 loop reads CASSVGGGAGSYEQYF. The CDR3 coding sequence is TGTGCCAGCAGCGTAGGAGGGGGAGCGGGGTCCTACGAGCAGTACTTC.

This clone was observed once. This chain joins TRBV6-6 and TRBJ2-1; possibly TRBD1 for D (5 bases). Germline CDR1 reads MNHNY; CDR2 reads SVGAGI (reference sequence). V was trimmed by 4 bases and J by 3 bases, leaving 13 bases between them. The CDR3 extends over 15 amino acids. The chain's CDR3 is CASSFILQDYNEQFF. The CDR3 coding sequence is TGTGCCAGCAGTTTCATTTTACAGGACTACAATGAGCAGTTCTTC.

The chain has TRBV5-1 and TRBJ2-5; tentatively, D is TRBD1 (6 bases). Germline CDR1 reads SGHRS; CDR2 reads YFSETQ. The CDR3 spans 14 residues. V gave up 1 base and J gave up 3 bases, with 10 bases separating them. Here the CDR3 reads CASSLRGMKETQYF. For the CDR3, the DNA is TGCGCCAGCAGCTTGAGGGGGATGAAAGAGACCCAGTACTTC.

The chain is built from TRBV6-5 and TRBJ2-6; the D is unclear. Germline loops: CDR1 MNHEY, CDR2 SVGAGI. The CDR3 has 14 residues. Trimming cost V 10 bases and J 0 bases, with 10 bases left between them. CDR3 loop: CATVGLSGANVLTF. The CDR3 DNA follows: TGTGCCACCGTTGGGCTCTCTGGGGCCAACGTCCTGACTTTC.

The rearrangement links TRBV7-2 to TRBJ2-7; D unclear. Trimming took 5 bases from V and 1 from J, leaving 9 bases between them. The CDR3 extends over 13 amino acids. The V gene's germline CDR1 is SGHTA and CDR2 FQGNSA. In DNA, the CDR3 is TGTGCCAGCAGCACAAGCGCTTCCTACGAGCAGTACTTC. It encodes CASSTSASYEQYF.

The chain carries TRBV6-6 and TRBJ2-6, with D perhaps matching TRBD1 (5 bases). With 2 bases removed from V and 3 bases from J, the gap between germline ends came to 8 bases. The germline CDR1 and CDR2 sequences are MNHNY and SVGAGI (reference sequence). The CDR3 runs 15 residues. The CDR3: CASSYQGLGANVLTF. DNA of the CDR3: TGTGCCAGCAGTTACCAGGGCCTTGGGGCCAACGTCCTGACTTTC.

The gene calls are TRBV11-2 and TRBJ2-1, with 12 bases that match TRBD2. J was trimmed by 12 bases and V by 0 bases; bases with no gene match: 3. This CDR3 has 14 amino acids. Germline V CDR1 and CDR2: SGHAT, FQNNGV. CDR3 protein: CASSLELAGGRQFF. As DNA, the CDR3 is TGTGCCAGCAGCTTAGAACTAGCGGGAGGTCGGCAGTTCTTC.

The rearrangement links TRBV6-1 to TRBJ2-7, with D maybe TRBD1 (6 bases). With 10 bases removed from V and 0 bases from J, the gap between germline ends came to 10 bases. The V gene's germline CDR1 is MNHNS and CDR2 SASEGT. The CDR3 is made up of 12 amino acids. CDR3 in amino acids: CATDRYSYEQYF. The CDR3 nucleotides are TGTGCCACCGACAGGTACTCCTACGAGCAGTACTTC.

The chain is built from TRBV28 and TRBJ2-3; D is perhaps TRBD2 (5 bases). Trimming pared 5 bases from V and 4 bases from J, leaving 16 bases between. This CDR3 has 15 residues. Germline CDR1 is MDHEN and CDR2 is SYDVKM. The CDR3 coding sequence is TGTGCCAGCAGTAAAGTCCCTCACGGGGCAGATACGCAGTATTTT. It codes for CASSKVPHGADTQYF.

V and J are TRBV19 and TRBJ1-5; 8 bases line up with TRBD1. V trimming: 9 bases; J trimming: 2 bases; junction bases outside the gene matches: 12. The CDR3 is made up of 16 amino acids. Per the germline V gene, CDR1 is LNHDA and CDR2 is SQIVND (reference sequence). As DNA, the CDR3 is TGTGCCAGCGCCCCTTCTCCGGGACAGGGCAATCAGCCCCAGCATTTT. This gives the protein CASAPSPGQGNQPQHF.

The genes are TRBV7-2 and TRBJ1-5, with 7 bases matching TRBD1. The CDR3 totals 13 residues. Germline-derived CDR1 and CDR2 are SGHTA and FQGNSA. Trimming cost V 6 bases and J 5 bases; bases outside gene matches: 4. CDR3 coding DNA: TGTGCCAGCAGTGACAGGGTAGATCAGCCCCAGCATTTT. Translated: CASSDRVDQPQHF.

V is TRBV19 and J is TRBJ2-5, with 10 bases matching TRBD2. V trimming: 5 bases; J trimming: 4 bases; junction bases outside the gene matches: 7. The CDR3 is made up of 15 amino acids. The germline gives CDR1 LNHDA, CDR2 SQIVND (reference sequence). The CDR3 loop reads CASSPLAGAGETQYF. The CDR3, as DNA: TGTGCCAGTAGTCCGCTAGCGGGAGCCGGAGAGACCCAGTACTTC.

The chain employs TRBV6-5 and TRBJ2-2; D perhaps matches TRBD1 (6 bases). This CDR3 has 16 residues. CDR1 is MNHEY and CDR2 is SVGAGI in the germline V gene. With 2 bases removed from V and 6 bases from J, the gap between germline ends came to 16 bases. CDR3 residues: CASSYTPNRASGELFF. CDR3 bases: TGTGCCAGCAGTTACACACCAAACAGGGCCTCCGGGGAGCTGTTTTTT.

A few counts support this clone. The V gene is TRBV5-1, the J gene TRBJ2-1; a possible D gene is TRBD1 (5 bases). Germline loops: CDR1 SGHRS, CDR2 YFSETQ. V lost 2 bases and J 7 bases, leaving 13 bases between the germline ends. The CDR3 is 14 residues long. DNA of the CDR3: TGCGCCAGCAGCTTTATCGTCAGGACAAATGAGCAGTTCTTC. Translated: CASSFIVRTNEQFF.